Below are 20 T cell receptor beta chains sequenced from a single sample in a study of cytomegalovirus exposure and HLA in healthy donors. Primers for the PCR totalled 60 Vbeta and 13 Jbeta. The method was immunoSEQ multiplex PCR; TCRdb's version includes in-frame clones alone and lacks a portion of them. The table records approximately 190,000 clones, roughly 80% of them present only once. The sequencing input was PBMCs. Source of these receptors: a woman aged 25-40 years in good health and CMV-seropositive.

The chain uses TRBV30 and TRBJ1-6; weak D call: TRBD1 (5 bases). From germline, CDR1 is GTSNPN and CDR2 SVGIG (reference sequence). The CDR3 extends over 14 amino acids. V was shortened by 0 bases and J by 7 bases, with 10 bases between the two germline ends. CDR3 in DNA: TGTGCCTGGAGTGTGTCAGGGTGGAATTCACCCCTCCACTTT. Its protein is CAWSVSGWNSPLHF.

The chain has TRBV7-3 and TRBJ2-2; weak D call: TRBD2 (5 bases). Trimming took 5 bases from V and 7 from J, leaving 17 bases between them. There are 15 residues in the CDR3. CDR1 and CDR2 from the germline V gene are SGHTA and FQGTGA. In DNA form, the CDR3 reads TGTGCCAGCAGCGCTACTAGATCTCTAGGCGGGGAGCTGTTTTTT. Amino acids: CASSATRSLGGELFF.

The V call is TRBV11-2, the J call TRBJ2-5; the D gene is possibly TRBD1 (5 bases). Germline loops: CDR1 SGHAT, CDR2 FQNNGV. CDR3 length equals 14 residues. V was shortened by 3 bases and J by 9 bases, with 17 bases between the two germline ends. For the CDR3, the DNA is TGTGCCAGCAGCTTTCAACCAGCCCTCAGGGCCCAGTACTTC. It yields the protein CASSFQPALRAQYF.

The rearrangement joins TRBV28 to TRBJ2-1; perhaps TRBD2 as D (5 bases). The CDR3 totals 16 residues. Trimming removed 4 bases at V and 0 bases at J, with 13 bases between. Germline V lookup: CDR1 MDHEN, CDR2 SYDVKM. The CDR3 region has the DNA TGTGCCAGCAGTTCTCAGCGGTGGTACTCCTACAATGAGCAGTTCTTC. Residues: CASSSQRWYSYNEQFF.

J is TRBJ2-1 and V is TRBV15, with a possible D match to TRBD1 (6 bases). The germline V gene encodes CDR1 LNHNV and CDR2 YYDKDF (reference sequence). Trimming left V 4 bases short and J 8 bases short, with 12 bases between. The CDR3 runs to 13 residues. This CDR3 reads CATSTGTKDEQFF. The CDR3 region has the DNA TGTGCCACCAGCACCGGGACAAAAGATGAGCAGTTCTTC.

V and J are TRBV5-4 and TRBJ2-3; weak D call: TRBD2 (6 bases). The V and J ends lost 6 bases and 3 bases respectively, with 17 bases between them. Germline V CDR1 and CDR2: SGHNT, YYREEE (reference sequence). The CDR3 runs to 15 residues. The CDR3 reads CASTFGPGRTDTQYF. In DNA form, the CDR3 reads TGTGCCAGCACCTTTGGTCCAGGGAGGACAGATACGCAGTATTTT.

The chain links TRBV9 to TRBJ1-4, with 9 bases fitting TRBD1. The CDR3 runs to 15 residues. CDR1 SGDLS and CDR2 YYNGEE come from the germline V gene. Trimming took 4 bases from V and 4 from J; bases not matched to a gene: 5. CDR3 sequence reads: CASSPGDRDNEKLFF. The CDR3 nucleotides read TGTGCCAGCAGCCCTGGGGACAGGGATAATGAAAAACTGTTTTTT.

The V gene is TRBV28, the J gene TRBJ2-7, with 10 bases identical to TRBD2. The CDR3 extends over 15 amino acids. The germline V gene encodes CDR1 MDHEN and CDR2 SYDVKM. The V and J ends lost 5 bases and 1 base, in that order; junction bases with no gene match: 5. This chain's CDR3 is CASSIAGGRSYEQYF. The DNA of the CDR3 is TGTGCCAGCAGTATAGCGGGAGGACGTTCCTACGAGCAGTACTTC.

The chain couples TRBV9 to TRBJ1-3; TRBD1 matches at 7 bases. Germline loops: CDR1 SGDLS, CDR2 YYNGEE. This CDR3 is built from 15 residues. Losses at the gene ends were 0 bases for V and 4 bases for J; bases not matched to a gene: 4. This CDR3 reads CASSVDTGAGNTIYF. CDR3 nucleotides: TGTGCCAGCAGCGTAGATACAGGGGCGGGAAACACCATATATTTT.

This clone was observed once. The rearrangement links TRBV4-1 to TRBJ1-5; 8 bases line up with TRBD1. The germline V gene encodes CDR1 MGHRA and CDR2 YSYEKL. Trimming removed 0 bases from V and 4 bases from J; junction bases left unmatched: 2. The length of the CDR3 is 15 residues. The CDR3 DNA reads TGCGCCAGCAGCCAAGATCGGGACAGGAATCAGCCCCAGCATTTT. It yields the protein CASSQDRDRNQPQHF.

The rearrangement joins TRBV15 to TRBJ1-4; 9 nucleotides align to TRBD1. Per the germline V gene, CDR1 is LNHNV and CDR2 is YYDKDF (reference sequence). The CDR3 length is 15 residues. V gave up 0 bases and J gave up 4 bases; unmatched junction bases: 0. The CDR3: CATSRETGGNEKLFF. The CDR3 nucleotides are TGTGCCACCAGCAGAGAGACAGGGGGTAATGAAAAACTGTTTTTT.

The chain uses TRBV13 and TRBJ1-2; D gene unclear. In germline, CDR1 is PRHDT, CDR2 FYEKMQ (reference sequence). The CDR3 loop spans 14 amino acids. Trimming pared 5 bases from V and 1 base from J, leaving 11 bases between. CDR3 sequence (DNA): TGTGCCAGCAGCCCCGCGTCCGTTAACTATGGCTACACCTTC. Protein product: CASSPASVNYGYTF.

The gene calls are TRBV5-1 and TRBJ2-1, with 10 positions matching TRBD2. Germline CDR1 reads SGHRS; CDR2 reads YFSETQ. The CDR3 is made up of 16 amino acids. V lost 4 bases to trimming and J lost 5 bases; unmatched junction nucleotides: 9. The DNA of the CDR3 is TGCGCCAGCAGCCCTATCACTAGCGGGGTTAACAATGAGCAGTTCTTC. Translation: CASSPITSGVNNEQFF.

This clone was seen more than once but under ten times. This chain joins TRBV4-1 and TRBJ1-2; TRBD1 is a possible D gene (5 bases). V lost 0 bases to trimming and J lost 2 bases, with 19 bases between them. This CDR3 has 18 amino acids. Germline V CDR1 and CDR2: MGHRA, YSYEKL. As DNA, the CDR3 is TGCGCCAGCAGCCAAGACGGGGGGTATCGGACAACCAACTATGGCTACACCTTC. This codes for CASSQDGGYRTTNYGYTF.

V and J are TRBV5-1 and TRBJ1-4, with 10 bases matching TRBD1. The ends lost 4 bases at V and 7 bases at J; junction bases unmatched: 4. The length of the CDR3 is 14 residues. Germline V gene data show CDR1 as SGHRS and CDR2 as YFSETQ. CDR3 sequence: CASSRDRGLEKLFF. The DNA for the CDR3 is TGCGCCAGCAGCCGAGACAGGGGGCTTGAAAAACTGTTTTTT.

This sequence joins TRBV4-3 and TRBJ2-1, with 10 bases matching TRBD2. Germline V CDR1 and CDR2: LGHNA, YSLEER. The J segment lost 4 bases and the V segment lost 4 bases, leaving 16 bases of the junction unmatched. This CDR3 is 19 amino acids long. CDR3 sequence: CASSRLGASGSSSYNEQFF. The CDR3 DNA reads as TGCGCCAGCAGCCGTCTCGGGGCTAGCGGGAGCTCTTCATACAATGAGCAGTTCTTC.

This sequence joins TRBV27 and TRBJ2-7; 11 positions agree with TRBD1. This CDR3 is 17 amino acids long. Germline V gene lookup returns CDR1 MNHEY and CDR2 SMNVEV (reference sequence). V lost 6 bases, J lost 6 bases, and 16 bases stayed unmatched. The CDR3 region is CASRSIRGTGGVTEQYF. The CDR3 DNA follows: TGTGCCAGCAGATCTATAAGAGGGACAGGGGGGGTGACCGAGCAGTACTTC.

The rearrangement links TRBV6-5 to TRBJ1-6; D remains ambiguous. Germline V gene lookup returns CDR1 MNHEY and CDR2 SVGAGI. The CDR3 sequence is 15 residues long. The V end was cut by 7 bases, the J end by 6 bases, with 16 bases between. The CDR3, as DNA: TGTGCCAGCACATCCCGTCCGGGTCGTAATTCACCCCTCCACTTT. It codes for CASTSRPGRNSPLHF.

The chain employs TRBV30 and TRBJ2-3; 10 nucleotides line up with TRBD2. Germline V gene lookup returns CDR1 GTSNPN and CDR2 SVGIG (reference sequence). CDR3 size: 13 residues. V was pared by 3 bases and J by 8 bases, with 5 bases of the junction left unmatched. The CDR3 protein is CAWRGLAFGTQYF. The CDR3 DNA is TGTGCCTGGAGGGGACTAGCGTTTGGTACGCAGTATTTT. Full variable domain (missing parts from reference TRBV30 and TRBJ2-3): SQTIHQWPATLVQPVGSPLSLECTVEGTSNPNLYWYRQAAGRGLQLLFYSVGIGQISSEVPQNLSASRPQDRQFILSSKKLLLSDSGFYLCAWRGLAFGTQYFGPGTRLTVL.

The chain joins TRBV5-1 to TRBJ1-2; 12 nucleotides match TRBD1. Trimming at V came to 4 bases and at J to 7 bases, leaving 5 bases not matched to a gene. There are 14 residues in the CDR3. Germline loops: CDR1 SGHRS, CDR2 YFSETQ. The CDR3 region has the DNA TGCGCCAGCAGCGGGGGACAGGGGGCGTTTGGCTACACCTTC. Encoded protein: CASSGGQGAFGYTF.